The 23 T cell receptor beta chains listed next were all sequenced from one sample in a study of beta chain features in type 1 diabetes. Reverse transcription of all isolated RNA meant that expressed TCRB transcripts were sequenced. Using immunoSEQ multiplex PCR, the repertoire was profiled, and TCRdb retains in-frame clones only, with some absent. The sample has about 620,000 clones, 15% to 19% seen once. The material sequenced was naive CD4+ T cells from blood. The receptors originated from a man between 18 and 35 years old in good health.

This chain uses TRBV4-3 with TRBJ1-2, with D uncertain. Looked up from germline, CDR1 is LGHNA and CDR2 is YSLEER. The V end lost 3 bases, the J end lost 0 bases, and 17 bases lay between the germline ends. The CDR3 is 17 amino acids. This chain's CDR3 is CASSHGLAGGANYGYTF. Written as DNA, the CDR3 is TGCGCCAGCAGCCACGGTCTGGCAGGAGGTGCTAACTATGGCTACACCTTC.

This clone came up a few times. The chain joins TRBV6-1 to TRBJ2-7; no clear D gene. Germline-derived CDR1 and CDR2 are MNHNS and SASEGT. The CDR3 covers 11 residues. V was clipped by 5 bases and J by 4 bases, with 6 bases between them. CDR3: CASSRRYEQYF. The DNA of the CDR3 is TGTGCCAGCAGTAGGAGATACGAGCAGTACTTC.

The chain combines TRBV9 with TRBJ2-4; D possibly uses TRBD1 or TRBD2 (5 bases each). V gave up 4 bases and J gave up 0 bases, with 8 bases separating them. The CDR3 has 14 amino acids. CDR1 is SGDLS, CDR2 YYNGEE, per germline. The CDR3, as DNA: TGTGCCAGCAGCCCCGGGGCAGCCAAAAACATTCAGTACTTC. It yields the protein CASSPGAAKNIQYF.

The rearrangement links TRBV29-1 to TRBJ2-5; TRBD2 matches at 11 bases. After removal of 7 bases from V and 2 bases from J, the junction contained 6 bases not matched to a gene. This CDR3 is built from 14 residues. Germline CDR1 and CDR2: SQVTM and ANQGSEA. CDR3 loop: CSGGLADLQETQYF. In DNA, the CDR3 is TGCAGCGGGGGACTAGCGGATCTACAAGAGACCCAGTACTTC.

The CDR3 coding sequence is TGTGCCAGCAGGGGGGGACTAGCGGGAATTTACGAGCAGTACTTC. This codes for CASRGGLAGIYEQYF. The chain couples TRBV28 to TRBJ2-7, with TRBD2 identical over 13 bases. The V gene end was trimmed by 6 bases and the J gene end by 4 bases; junction bases not matched to a gene: 6. The CDR3 is 15 amino acids. CDR1 and CDR2 (germline): MDHEN, SYDVKM.

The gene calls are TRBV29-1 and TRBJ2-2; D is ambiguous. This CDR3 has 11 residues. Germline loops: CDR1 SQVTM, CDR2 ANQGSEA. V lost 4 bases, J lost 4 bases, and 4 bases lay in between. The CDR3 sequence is CSVGSTGELFF. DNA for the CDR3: TGCAGCGTTGGGTCCACCGGGGAGCTGTTTTTT.

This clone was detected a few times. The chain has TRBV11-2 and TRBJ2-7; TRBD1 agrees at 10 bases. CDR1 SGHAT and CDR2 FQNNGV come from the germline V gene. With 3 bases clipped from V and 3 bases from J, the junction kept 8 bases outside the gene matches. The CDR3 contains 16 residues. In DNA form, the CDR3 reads TGTGCCAGCAGCTTCGACAGGGGGCAACTCGGCTACGAGCAGTACTTC. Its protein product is CASSFDRGQLGYEQYF.

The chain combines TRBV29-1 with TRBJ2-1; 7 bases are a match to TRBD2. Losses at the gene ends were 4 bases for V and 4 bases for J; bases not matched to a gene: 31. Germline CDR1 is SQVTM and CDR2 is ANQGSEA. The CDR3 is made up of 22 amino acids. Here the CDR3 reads CSVGPPQRGASWGRAKYNEQFF. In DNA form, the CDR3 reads TGCAGCGTTGGCCCCCCACAGCGGGGAGCTAGTTGGGGGAGGGCCAAGTACAATGAGCAGTTCTTC.

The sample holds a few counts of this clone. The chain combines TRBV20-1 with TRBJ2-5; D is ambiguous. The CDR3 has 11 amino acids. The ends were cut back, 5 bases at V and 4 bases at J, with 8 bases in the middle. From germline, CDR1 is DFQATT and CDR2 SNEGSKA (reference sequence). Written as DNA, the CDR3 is TGCAGTGCTCCTAACCGAGAGACCCAGTACTTC. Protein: CSAPNRETQYF.

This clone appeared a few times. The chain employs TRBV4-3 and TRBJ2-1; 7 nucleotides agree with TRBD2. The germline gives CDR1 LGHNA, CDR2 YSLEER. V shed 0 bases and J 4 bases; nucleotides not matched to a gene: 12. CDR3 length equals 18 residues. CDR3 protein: CASSQDTGASGNYNEQFF. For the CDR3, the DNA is TGCGCCAGCAGCCAAGACACAGGAGCTAGCGGCAATTACAATGAGCAGTTCTTC.

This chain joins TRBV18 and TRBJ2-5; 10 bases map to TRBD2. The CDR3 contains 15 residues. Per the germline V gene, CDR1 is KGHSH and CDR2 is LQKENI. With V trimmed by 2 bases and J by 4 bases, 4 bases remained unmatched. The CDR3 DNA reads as TGTGCCAGCTCACCAGGACTAGCGGCCCCAGAGACCCAGTACTTC. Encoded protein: CASSPGLAAPETQYF.

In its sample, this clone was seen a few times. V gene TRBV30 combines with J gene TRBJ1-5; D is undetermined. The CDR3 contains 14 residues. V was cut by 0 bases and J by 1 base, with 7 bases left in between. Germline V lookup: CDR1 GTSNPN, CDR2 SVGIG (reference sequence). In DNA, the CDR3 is TGTGCCTGGAGTGTACGACGGAGCAATCAGCCCCAGCATTTT. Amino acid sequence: CAWSVRRSNQPQHF.

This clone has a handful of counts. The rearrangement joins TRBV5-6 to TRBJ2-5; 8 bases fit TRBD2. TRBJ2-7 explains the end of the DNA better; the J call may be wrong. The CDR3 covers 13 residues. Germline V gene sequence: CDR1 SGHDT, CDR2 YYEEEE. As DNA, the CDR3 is TGTGCCAGCTTTCTAGCGGGCACCTACGAGCAGTACTTC. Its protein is CASFLAGTYEQYF.

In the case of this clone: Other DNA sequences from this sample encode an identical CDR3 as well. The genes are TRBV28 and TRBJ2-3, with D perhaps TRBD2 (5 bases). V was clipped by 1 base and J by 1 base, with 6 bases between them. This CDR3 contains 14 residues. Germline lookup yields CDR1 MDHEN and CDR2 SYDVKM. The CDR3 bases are TGTGCCAGCAGTTTATCCGGGGGCACAGATACGCAGTATTTT. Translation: CASSLSGGTDTQYF.

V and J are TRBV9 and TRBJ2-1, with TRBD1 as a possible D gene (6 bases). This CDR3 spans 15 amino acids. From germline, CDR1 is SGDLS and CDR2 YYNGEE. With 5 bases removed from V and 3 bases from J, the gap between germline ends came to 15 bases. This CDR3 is CASSEGVAGYNEQFF. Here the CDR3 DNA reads TGTGCCAGCAGTGAGGGGGTTGCGGGCTACAATGAGCAGTTCTTC. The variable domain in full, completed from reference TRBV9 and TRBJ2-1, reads DSGVTQTPKHLITATGQRVTLRCSPRSGDLSVYWYQQSLDQGLQFLIQYYNGEERAKGNILERFSAQQFPDLHSELNLSSLELGDSALYFCASSEGVAGYNEQFFGPGTRLTVL.

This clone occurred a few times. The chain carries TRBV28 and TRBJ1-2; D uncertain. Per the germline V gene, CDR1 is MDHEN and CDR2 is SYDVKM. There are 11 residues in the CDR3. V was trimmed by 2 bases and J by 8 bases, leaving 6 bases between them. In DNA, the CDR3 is TGTGCCAGCAGTTTAGGGCTAGGCTACACCTTC. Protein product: CASSLGLGYTF.

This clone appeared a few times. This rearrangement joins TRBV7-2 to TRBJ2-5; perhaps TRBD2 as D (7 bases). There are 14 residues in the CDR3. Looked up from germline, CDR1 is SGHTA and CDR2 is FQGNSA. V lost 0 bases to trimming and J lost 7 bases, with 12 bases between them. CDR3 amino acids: CASSLALGGATQYF. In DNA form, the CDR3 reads TGTGCCAGCAGCTTAGCGCTTGGGGGGGCGACCCAGTACTTC.

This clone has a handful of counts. The CDR3 DNA reads TGTGCCAGCGCTACTCAGGCCGTTAACTATGGCTACACCTTC. It encodes CASATQAVNYGYTF. The V gene is TRBV5-4, the J gene TRBJ1-2; D unresolved. CDR3 size: 14 residues. Trimming left V 7 bases short and J 1 base short, with 14 bases between. Germline V gene data show CDR1 as SGHNT and CDR2 as YYREEE (reference sequence).

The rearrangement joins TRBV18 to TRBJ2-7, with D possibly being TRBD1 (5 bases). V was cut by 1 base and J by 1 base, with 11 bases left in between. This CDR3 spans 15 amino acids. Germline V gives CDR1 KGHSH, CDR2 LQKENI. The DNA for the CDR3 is TGTGCCAGCTCACCACAGGGGCCTGGGTCCTACGAGCAGTACTTC. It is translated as CASSPQGPGSYEQYF. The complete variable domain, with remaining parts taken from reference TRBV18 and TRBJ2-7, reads NAGVMQNPRHLVRRRGQEARLRCSPMKGHSHVYWYRQLPEEGLKFMVYLQKENIIDESGMPKERFSAEFPKEGPSILRIQQVVRGDSAAYFCASSPQGPGSYEQYFGPGTRLTVT.

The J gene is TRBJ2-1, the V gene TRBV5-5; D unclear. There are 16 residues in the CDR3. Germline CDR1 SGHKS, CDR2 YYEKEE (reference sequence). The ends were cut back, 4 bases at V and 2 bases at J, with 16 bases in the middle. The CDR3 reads CASSDAARSTYNEQFF. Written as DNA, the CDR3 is TGTGCCAGCAGCGACGCCGCCAGGAGTACCTACAATGAGCAGTTCTTC.

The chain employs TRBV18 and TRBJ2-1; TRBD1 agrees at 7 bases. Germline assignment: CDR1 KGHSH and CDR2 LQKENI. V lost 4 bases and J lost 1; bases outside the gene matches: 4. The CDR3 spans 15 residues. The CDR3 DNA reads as TGTGCCAGCTCACGCCGGGACAGTTCCTACAATGAGCAGTTCTTC. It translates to CASSRRDSSYNEQFF.

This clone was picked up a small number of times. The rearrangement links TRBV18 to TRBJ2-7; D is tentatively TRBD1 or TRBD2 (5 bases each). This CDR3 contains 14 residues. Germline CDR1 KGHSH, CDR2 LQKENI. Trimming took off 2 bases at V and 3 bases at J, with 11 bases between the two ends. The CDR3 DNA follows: TGTGCCAGCTCACCATCCAGGGAGATCTACGAGCAGTACTTC. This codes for CASSPSREIYEQYF.

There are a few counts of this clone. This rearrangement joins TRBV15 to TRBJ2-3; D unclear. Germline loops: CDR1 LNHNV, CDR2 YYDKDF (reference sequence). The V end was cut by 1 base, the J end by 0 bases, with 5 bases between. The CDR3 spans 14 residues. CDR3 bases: TGTGCCACCAGCAGAGTGGGAAGCACAGATACGCAGTATTTT. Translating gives CATSRVGSTDTQYF.